The entry below describes one TCR beta chain. Profiled with immunoSEQ multiplex PCR; TCRdb holds only in-frame clones, not every one. The sample holds 1,500,000 or so clones, roughly 96% seen once. Per the germline V gene, CDR1 is SGHVS and CDR2 is FNYEAQ. The CDR3 contains 13 residues. Trimming stripped 3 bases from V and 10 bases from J, with 13 bases between. The data were taken from a study of shared clonotypes between healthy human individuals. The chain combines TRBV7-6 with TRBJ1-5; D is uncertain. The sample was naive CD4+ T cells sorted from blood. Subset in this sample: CD45RA+ positively selected. This TCR was sampled from a man in his thirties or forties in good health. The CDR3 nucleotides are TGTGCCAGCAGCTTGACCGGAGTGTCTCCCCAGCATTTT. This gives the protein CASSLTGVSPQHF.